This T cell receptor (beta chain) was identified during a study of blood T cell repertoires in COVID-19. About the study: From the United States, Italy and Spain came samples of acute and convalescent COVID-19. From T cells, B-cell-depleted T cells, or PBMCs came the material, which was cDNA or gDNA.

Per the study methods: Reference gene primers were amplified, and this amplification served to estimate nucleated cell counts. The protocol was immunoSEQ multiplex PCR, while the TCRdb copy is restricted to in-frame clones and leaves out a portion. V and J calls and clone size are given by that table; D and trimming were obtained from the DNA. The sample records around 270,000 clones, 65% to 85% being singletons. The V segment lost 3 bases and the J segment 7 bases; nucleotides outside the gene matches: 5. Looked up from germline, CDR1 is SNHLY and CDR2 is FYNNEI. The CDR3 has 14 residues. In Seattle, patients joined the study during active infection and were tracked longitudinally. This clone was counted a few times.

The chain uses TRBV2 and TRBJ2-7; 11 nucleotides match TRBD1. The sequence was collected from a person between 70 and 80 years old with COVID-19, enrolled during active disease. What was sequenced was peripheral blood. The CDR3 is CASSDSDRGPEQYF. In DNA, the CDR3 is TGTGCCAGCAGTGATTCGGACAGGGGGCCTGAGCAGTACTTC. The whole variable domain, remainder taken from reference TRBV2 and TRBJ2-7, is EPEVTQTPSHQVTQMGQEVILRCVPISNHLYFYWYRQILGQKVEFLVSFYNNEISEKSEIFDDQFSVERPDGSNFTLKIRSTKLEDSAMYFCASSDSDRGPEQYFGPGTRLTVT.